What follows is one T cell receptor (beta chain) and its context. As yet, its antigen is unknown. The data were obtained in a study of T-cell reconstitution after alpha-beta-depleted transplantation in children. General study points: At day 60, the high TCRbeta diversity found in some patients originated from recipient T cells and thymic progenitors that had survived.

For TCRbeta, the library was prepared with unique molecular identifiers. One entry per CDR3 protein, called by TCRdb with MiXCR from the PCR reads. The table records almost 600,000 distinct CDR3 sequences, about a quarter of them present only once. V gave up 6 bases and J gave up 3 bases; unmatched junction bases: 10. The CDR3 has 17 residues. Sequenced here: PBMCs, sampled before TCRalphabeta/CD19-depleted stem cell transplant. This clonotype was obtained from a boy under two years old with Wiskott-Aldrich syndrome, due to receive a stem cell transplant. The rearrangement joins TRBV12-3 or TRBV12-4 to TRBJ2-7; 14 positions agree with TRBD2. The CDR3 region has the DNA TGTGCCAGCAGCCCGGGGACTAGCGGGAGTTCTGGCTACGAGCAGTACTTC. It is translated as CASSPGTSGSSGYEQYF.